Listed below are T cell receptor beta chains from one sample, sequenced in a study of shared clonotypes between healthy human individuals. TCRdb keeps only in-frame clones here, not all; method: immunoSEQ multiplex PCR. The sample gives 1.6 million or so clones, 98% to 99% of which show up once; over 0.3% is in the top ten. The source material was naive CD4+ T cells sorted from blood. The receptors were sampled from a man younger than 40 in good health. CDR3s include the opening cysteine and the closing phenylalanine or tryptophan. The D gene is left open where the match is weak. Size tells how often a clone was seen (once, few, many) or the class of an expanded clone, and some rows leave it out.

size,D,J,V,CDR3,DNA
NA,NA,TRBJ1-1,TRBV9,CASSVVDIGVTEAFF,TGTGCCAGCAGCGTAGTAGATATCGGGGTTACTGAAGCTTTCTTT
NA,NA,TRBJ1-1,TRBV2,CASSDPVGITEAFF,TGTGCCAGCAGTGACCCGGTGGGTATCACTGAAGCTTTCTTT
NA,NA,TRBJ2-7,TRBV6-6,CASSYLDYEQYF,TGTGCCAGCAGTTACCTGGACTACGAGCAGTACTTC
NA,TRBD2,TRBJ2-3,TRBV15,CATETSGRTDTQYF,TGTGCCACCGAGACTAGCGGGAGGACAGATACGCAGTATTTT
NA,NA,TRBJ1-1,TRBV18,CASSPIPPGSNTEAFF,TGTGCCAGCTCACCAATACCGCCGGGAAGTAACACTGAAGCTTTCTTT
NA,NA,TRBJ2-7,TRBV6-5,CASSYLAGRYEQYF,TGTGCCAGCAGTTACTTGGCGGGGCGTTACGAGCAGTACTTC
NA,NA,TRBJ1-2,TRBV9,CASSVFVAGYGYTF,TGTGCCAGCAGCGTATTCGTGGCGGGCTATGGCTACACCTTC
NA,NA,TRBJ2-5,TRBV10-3,CAIRNIQGTQYF,TGTGCCATCAGGAACATACAGGGGACCCAGTACTTC
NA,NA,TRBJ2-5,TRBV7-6,CASSPREETQYF,TGTGCCAGCAGCCCACGTGAAGAGACCCAGTACTTC
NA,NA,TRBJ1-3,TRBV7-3,CASSLQVTGNTIYF,TGTGCCAGCAGCTTGCAGGTTACTGGAAACACCATATATTTT
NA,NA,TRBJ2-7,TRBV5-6,CASSLGRSSYEQYF,TGTGCCAGCAGCTTGGGTAGGTCGTCCTACGAGCAGTACTTC
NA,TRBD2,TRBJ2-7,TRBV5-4,CASSPGLAGDEQYF,TGTGCCAGCAGCCCTGGACTAGCGGGAGACGAGCAGTACTTC
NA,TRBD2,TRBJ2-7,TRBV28,CASSPSSSGSSYEQYF,TGTGCCAGCAGTCCCTCATCTAGCGGGAGCTCCTACGAGCAGTACTTC
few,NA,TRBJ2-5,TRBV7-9,CASSLPGTPGLETQYF,TGTGCCAGCAGCTTGCCCGGGACGCCGGGGTTAGAGACCCAGTACTTC